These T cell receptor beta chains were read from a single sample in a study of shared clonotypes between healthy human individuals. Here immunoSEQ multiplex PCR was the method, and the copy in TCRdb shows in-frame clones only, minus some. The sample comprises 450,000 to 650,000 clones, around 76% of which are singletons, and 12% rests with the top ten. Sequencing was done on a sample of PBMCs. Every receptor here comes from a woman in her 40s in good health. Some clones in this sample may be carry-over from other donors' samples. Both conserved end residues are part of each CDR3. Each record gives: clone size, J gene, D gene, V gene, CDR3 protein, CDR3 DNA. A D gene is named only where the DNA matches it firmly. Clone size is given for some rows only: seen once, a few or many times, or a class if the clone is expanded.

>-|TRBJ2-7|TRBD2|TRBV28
CASTGTSGSITYEQYF
TGTGCCAGCACCGGGACTAGCGGGAGTATCACCTACGAGCAGTACTTC
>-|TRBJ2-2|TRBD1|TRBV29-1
CSVGTGTNGELFF
TGCAGCGTGGGGACAGGGACGAACGGGGAGCTGTTTTTT
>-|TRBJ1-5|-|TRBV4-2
CASSQEGVGDNQPQHF
TGTGCCAGCAGCCAAGAAGGAGTAGGCGACAATCAGCCCCAGCATTTT
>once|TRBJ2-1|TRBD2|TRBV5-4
CASSLAGTSANNEQFF
TGTGCCAGCAGCTTGGCGGGGACTAGCGCGAACAATGAGCAGTTCTTC
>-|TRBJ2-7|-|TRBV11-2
CASSLARGLGEQYF
TGTGCCAGCAGCTTAGCTAGGGGACTCGGGGAGCAGTACTTC
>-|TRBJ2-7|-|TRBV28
CASSRPVGSGHGGF
TGTGCCAGCAGTAGGCCGGTGGGTTCAGGACACGGGGGCTTC
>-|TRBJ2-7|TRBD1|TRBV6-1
CASSEGTGDLYEQYF
TGTGCCAGCAGTGAAGGGACAGGTGACCTCTACGAGCAGTACTTC
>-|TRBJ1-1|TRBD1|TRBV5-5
CASSRTGTEDKAFF
TGTGCCAGCAGCAGGACAGGCACCGAAGATAAGGCTTTCTTT
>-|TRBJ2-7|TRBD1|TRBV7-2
CASGRTGRYEQYF
TGCGCCAGCGGAAGGACAGGGCGGTACGAGCAGTACTTC
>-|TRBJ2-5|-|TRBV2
CASSVGTPDTQYF
TGTGCCAGCAGTGTCGGGACCCCGGACACCCAGTACTTC
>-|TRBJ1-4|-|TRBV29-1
CSVRSQEKLFF
TGCAGCGTGAGATCGCAGGAAAAACTGTTTTTT
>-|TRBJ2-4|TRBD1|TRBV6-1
CASSEVARGLAKNIQYF
TGTGCCAGCAGTGAAGTCGCCAGGGGGTTAGCCAAAAACATTCAGTACTTC
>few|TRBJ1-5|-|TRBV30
CAWSTRSGNQPQHF
TGTGCCTGGAGTACGCGTTCGGGCAATCAGCCCCAGCATTTT
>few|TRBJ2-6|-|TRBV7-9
CASSLSSSGANVLTF
TGTGCCAGCAGCTTAAGTAGCTCTGGGGCCAACGTCCTGACTTTC
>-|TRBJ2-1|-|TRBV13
CASSRTGEQFF
TGTGCCAGCAGTCGTACTGGGGAGCAGTTCTTC
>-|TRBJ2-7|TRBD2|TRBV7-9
CASSISGGAYEQYF
TGTGCCAGCAGCATTAGCGGGGGAGCCTACGAGCAGTACTTC
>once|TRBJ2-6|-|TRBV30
CAWSRFGLHHSGANVLTF
TGTGCCTGGAGTCGATTCGGGTTACATCACTCTGGGGCCAACGTCCTGACTTTC
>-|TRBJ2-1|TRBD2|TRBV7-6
CASSKAGVSYNEQFF
TGTGCCAGCAGCAAAGCGGGAGTCTCCTACAATGAGCAGTTCTTC
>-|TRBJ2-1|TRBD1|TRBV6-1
CASSDPGGPYNEQFF
TGTGCCAGCAGTGATCCAGGGGGCCCCTACAATGAGCAGTTCTTC
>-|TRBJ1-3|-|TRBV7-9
CASSLALSFSGNTIYF
TGTGCCAGCAGCTTAGCGCTGAGTTTCTCTGGAAACACCATATATTTT
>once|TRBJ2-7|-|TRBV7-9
CASSLLGDSRTYEQYF
TGTGCCAGCAGCTTACTAGGAGACTCCAGGACCTACGAGCAGTACTTC
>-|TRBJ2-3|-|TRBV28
CASSLFRGAGTDTQYF
TGTGCCAGCAGTTTATTCCGGGGGGCCGGCACAGATACGCAGTATTTT
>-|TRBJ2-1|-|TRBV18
CASSPAAVIGGSSYNEQFF
TGTGCCAGCTCACCAGCAGCCGTAATTGGGGGTAGCTCCTACAATGAGCAGTTCTTC
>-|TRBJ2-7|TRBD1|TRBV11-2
CASSLGTGSYEQYF
TGTGCCAGCAGCTTAGGGACAGGGTCCTACGAGCAGTACTTC
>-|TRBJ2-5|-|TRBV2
CASSEQGTKETQYF
TGTGCCAGTAGTGAGCAGGGGACCAAAGAGACCCAGTACTTC
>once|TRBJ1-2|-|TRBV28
CASSNRDFGYTF
TGTGCCAGCAGCAACAGGGACTTCGGCTACACCTTC
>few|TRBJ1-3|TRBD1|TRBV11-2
CASSFDRGNGNTIYF
TGTGCCAGCAGCTTCGACAGGGGAAATGGAAACACCATATATTTT
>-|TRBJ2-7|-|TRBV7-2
CASSWRLSPYEQYF
TGTGCCAGCAGCTGGAGACTGTCCCCCTACGAGCAGTACTTC
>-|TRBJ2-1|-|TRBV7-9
CASSPTRRNNEQFF
TGTGCCAGCAGCCCAACTCGCAGAAACAATGAGCAGTTCTTC
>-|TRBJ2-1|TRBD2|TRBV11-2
CASSWTRSSYNEQFF
TGTGCCAGCAGTTGGACTAGGAGCTCCTACAATGAGCAGTTCTTC
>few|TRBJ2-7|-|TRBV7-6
CASSLGQNRASYEQYF
TGTGCCAGCAGCTTAGGGCAAAACAGGGCTTCCTACGAGCAGTACTTC
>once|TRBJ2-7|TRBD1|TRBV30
CAWSQDPTGVRSYEQYF
TGTGCCTGGAGTCAAGATCCGACAGGGGTGCGTTCCTACGAGCAGTACTTC
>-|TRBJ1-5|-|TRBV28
CASSLITRGQPQHF
TGTGCCAGCAGTCTCATCACAAGGGGTCAGCCCCAGCATTTT
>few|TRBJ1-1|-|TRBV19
CASSIGSRTEAFF
TGTGCCAGTAGTATCGGCAGCCGCACTGAAGCTTTCTTT
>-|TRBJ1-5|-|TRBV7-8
CASSSDSKQPQHF
TGTGCCAGCAGCTCGGACAGCAAGCAGCCCCAGCATTTT